This T cell receptor beta chain emerged from a study of T cells in Graves' hyperthyroidism and ophthalmopathy. The study, taken as a whole, reports: A 13 V-J signature model discriminated ophthalmopathy versus stable hyperthyroidism.

At least ten counts were recorded for this clonotype. Its antigen is unidentified. Amplification of TCR beta CDR3 regions was performed using RNA transcripts as template. A first-round RT-PCR of the TCR CDR3 used the HTBI primer set. TCRdb processed the multiplex PCR reads anew with MiXCR; each CDR3 protein has one entry. This sample carries under 600,000 distinct CDR3 sequences, roughly 15% of them seen once, and the ten largest clones take about 3.5%. The CDR3 sequence is 14 residues long. Germline loops: CDR1 MDHEN, CDR2 SYDVKM. The ends lost 5 bases at V and 1 base at J; junction bases unmatched: 4.

The sequenced sample was blood. The rearrangement uses TRBV28 and TRBJ1-2; 7 bases fit TRBD1. This clonotype was sampled from a woman aged 35 to 49 with Graves' ophthalmopathy. CDR3 sequence (DNA): TGTGCCAGCAGTCGGGACAGATTTAACTATGGCTACACCTTC. This gives the protein CASSRDRFNYGYTF.